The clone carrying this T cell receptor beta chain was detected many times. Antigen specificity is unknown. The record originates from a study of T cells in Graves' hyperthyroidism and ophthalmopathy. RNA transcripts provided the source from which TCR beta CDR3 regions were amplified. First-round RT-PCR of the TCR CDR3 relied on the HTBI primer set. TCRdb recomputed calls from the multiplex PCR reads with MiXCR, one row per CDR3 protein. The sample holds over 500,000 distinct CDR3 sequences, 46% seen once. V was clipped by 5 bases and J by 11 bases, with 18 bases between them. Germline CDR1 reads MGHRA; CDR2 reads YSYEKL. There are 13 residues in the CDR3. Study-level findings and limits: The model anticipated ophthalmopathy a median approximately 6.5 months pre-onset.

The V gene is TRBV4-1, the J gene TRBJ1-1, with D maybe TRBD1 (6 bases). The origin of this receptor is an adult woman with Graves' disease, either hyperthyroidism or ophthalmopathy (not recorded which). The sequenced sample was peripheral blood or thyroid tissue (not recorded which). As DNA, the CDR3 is TGCGCCAGCAGCGAAGGGTGGGGGGGCCGCGCTTTCTTT. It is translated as CASSEGWGGRAFF.